What follows are 2 T cell receptor beta chains derived from one specimen sequenced in a study of cytomegalovirus exposure and HLA in healthy donors. Primers: 60 Vbeta forward and 13 Jbeta reverse. Libraries were prepared by immunoSEQ multiplex PCR; TCRdb keeps only in-frame clonotypes and omits some of them. The listing contains around 80,000 clones. Material for sequencing was PBMCs. The source of these receptors is a man aged 35 to 55 in good health and CMV-seronegative.

The chain employs TRBV7-2 and TRBJ2-1; 7 bases are shared with TRBD2. V gave up 4 bases and J gave up 6 bases; unmatched junction bases: 9. Germline V gene sequence: CDR1 SGHTA, CDR2 FQGNSA. The CDR3 spans 15 residues. The CDR3 sequence: CASSSYSGRLNEQFF. CDR3 bases: TGTGCCAGCAGCTCCTACTCCGGGAGGCTCAATGAGCAGTTCTTC.

The chain uses TRBV5-6 and TRBJ2-5; TRBD2 is a possible D gene (5 bases). The CDR3 covers 14 residues. The germline CDR1 and CDR2 sequences are SGHDT and YYEEEE. Between the trimmed V and J ends, which lost 2 bases and 3 bases, there was a span of 11 bases. CDR3: CASSFEGGEETQYF. In DNA, the CDR3 is TGTGCCAGCAGCTTTGAGGGTGGTGAAGAGACCCAGTACTTC. The full variable domain, with the rest looked up from reference TRBV5-6 and TRBJ2-5, is DAGVTQSPTHLIKTRGQQVTLRCSPKSGHDTVSWYQQALGQGPQFIFQYYEEEERQRGNFPDRFSGHQFPNYSSELNVNALLLGDSALYLCASSFEGGEETQYFGPGTRLLVL.